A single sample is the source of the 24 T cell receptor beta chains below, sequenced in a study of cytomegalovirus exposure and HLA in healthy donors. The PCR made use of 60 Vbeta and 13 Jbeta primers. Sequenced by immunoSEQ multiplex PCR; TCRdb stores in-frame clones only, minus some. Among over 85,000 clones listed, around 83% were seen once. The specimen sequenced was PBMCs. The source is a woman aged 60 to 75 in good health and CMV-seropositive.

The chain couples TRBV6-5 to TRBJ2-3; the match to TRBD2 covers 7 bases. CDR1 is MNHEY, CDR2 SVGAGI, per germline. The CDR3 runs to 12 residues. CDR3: CVSAGETDTQYF. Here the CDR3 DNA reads TGTGTATCCGCGGGAGAGACAGATACGCAGTATTTT.

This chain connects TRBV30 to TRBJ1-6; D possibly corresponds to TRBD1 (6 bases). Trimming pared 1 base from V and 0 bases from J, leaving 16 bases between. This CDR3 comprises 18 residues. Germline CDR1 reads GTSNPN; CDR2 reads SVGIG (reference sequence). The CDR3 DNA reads TGTGCCTGGAGTGGAAGCGACAGGCGCAGCTCCTATAATTCACCCCTCCACTTT. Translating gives CAWSGSDRRSSYNSPLHF.

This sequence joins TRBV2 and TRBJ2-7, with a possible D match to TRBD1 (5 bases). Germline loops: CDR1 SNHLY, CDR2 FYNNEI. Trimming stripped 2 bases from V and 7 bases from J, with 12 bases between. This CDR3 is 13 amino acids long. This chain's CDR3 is CASSEQGGAEQYF. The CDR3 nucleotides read TGTGCCAGCAGTGAACAGGGTGGGGCAGAGCAGTACTTC.

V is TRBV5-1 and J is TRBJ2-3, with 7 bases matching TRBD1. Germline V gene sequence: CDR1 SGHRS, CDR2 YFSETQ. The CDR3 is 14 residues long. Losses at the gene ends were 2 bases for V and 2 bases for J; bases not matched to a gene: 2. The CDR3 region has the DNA TGCGCCAGCAGCTTCGGACAGGACACAGATACGCAGTATTTT. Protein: CASSFGQDTDTQYF.

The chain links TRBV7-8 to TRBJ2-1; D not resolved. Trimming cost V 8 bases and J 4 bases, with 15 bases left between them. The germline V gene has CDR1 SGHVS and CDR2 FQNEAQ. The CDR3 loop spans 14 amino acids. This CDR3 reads CASGKIATYNEQFF. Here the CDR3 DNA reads TGTGCCAGCGGTAAAATAGCCACTTACAATGAGCAGTTCTTC.

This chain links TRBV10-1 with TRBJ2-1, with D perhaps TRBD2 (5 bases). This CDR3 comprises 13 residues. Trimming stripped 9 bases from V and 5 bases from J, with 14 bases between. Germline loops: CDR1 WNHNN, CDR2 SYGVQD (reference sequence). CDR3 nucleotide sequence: TGCGCCAGTGCACGGGGTCGAAACAATGAGCAGTTCTTC. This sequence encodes CASARGRNNEQFF.

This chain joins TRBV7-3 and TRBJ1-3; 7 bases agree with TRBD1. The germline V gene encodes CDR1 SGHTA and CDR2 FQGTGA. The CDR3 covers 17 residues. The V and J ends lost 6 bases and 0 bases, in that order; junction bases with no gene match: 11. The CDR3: CASRSAWGTVSGNTIYF. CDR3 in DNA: TGTGCCAGCAGGTCCGCTTGGGGGACAGTCTCTGGAAACACCATATATTTT.

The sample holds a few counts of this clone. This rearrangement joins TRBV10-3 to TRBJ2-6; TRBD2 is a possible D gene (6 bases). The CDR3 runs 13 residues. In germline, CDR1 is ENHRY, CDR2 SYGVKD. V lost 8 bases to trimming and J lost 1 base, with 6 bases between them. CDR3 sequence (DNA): TGTGCCATCCGGGGGTCTGGGGCCAACGTCCTGACTTTC. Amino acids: CAIRGSGANVLTF.

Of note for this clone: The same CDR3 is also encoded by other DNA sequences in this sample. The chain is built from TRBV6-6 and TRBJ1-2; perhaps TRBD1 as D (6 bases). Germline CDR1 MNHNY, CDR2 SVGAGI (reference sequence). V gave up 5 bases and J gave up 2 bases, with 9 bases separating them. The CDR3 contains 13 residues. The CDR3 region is CASSLQGNYGYTF. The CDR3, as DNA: TGTGCCAGCAGTCTACAGGGAAACTATGGCTACACCTTC.

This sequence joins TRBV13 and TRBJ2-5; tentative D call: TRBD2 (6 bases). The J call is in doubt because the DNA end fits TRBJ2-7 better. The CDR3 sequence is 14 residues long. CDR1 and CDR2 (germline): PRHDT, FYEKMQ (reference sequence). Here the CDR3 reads CASSPHRLAYEQYF. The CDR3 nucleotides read TGTGCCAGCTCACCCCACCGACTAGCCTACGAGCAGTACTTC.

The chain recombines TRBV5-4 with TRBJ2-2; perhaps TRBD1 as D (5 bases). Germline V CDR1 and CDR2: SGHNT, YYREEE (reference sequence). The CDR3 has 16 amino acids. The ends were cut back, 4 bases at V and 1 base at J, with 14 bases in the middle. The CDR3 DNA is TGTGCCAGCAGCCTGCTTGGTAGGGGGAACACCGGGGAGCTGTTTTTT. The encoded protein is CASSLLGRGNTGELFF.

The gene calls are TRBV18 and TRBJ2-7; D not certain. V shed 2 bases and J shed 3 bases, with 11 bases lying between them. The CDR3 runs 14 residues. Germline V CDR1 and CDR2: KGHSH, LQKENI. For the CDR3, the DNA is TGTGCCAGCTCACCAGGGTCACGGAGCTACGAGCAGTACTTC. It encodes CASSPGSRSYEQYF.

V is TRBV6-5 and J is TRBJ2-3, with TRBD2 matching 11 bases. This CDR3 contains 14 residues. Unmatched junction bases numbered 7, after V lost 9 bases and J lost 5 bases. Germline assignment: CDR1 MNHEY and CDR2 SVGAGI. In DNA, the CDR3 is TGTGCCAGTACCACTAGCGGGAGATTAGATACGCAGTATTTT. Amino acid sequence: CASTTSGRLDTQYF.

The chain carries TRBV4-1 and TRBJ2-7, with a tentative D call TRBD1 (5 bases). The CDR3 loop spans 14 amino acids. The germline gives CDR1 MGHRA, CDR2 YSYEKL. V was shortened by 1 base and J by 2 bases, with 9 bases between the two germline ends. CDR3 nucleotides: TGCGCCAGCAGCCAAGGGACACTGGCCTACGAGCAGTACTTC. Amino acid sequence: CASSQGTLAYEQYF.

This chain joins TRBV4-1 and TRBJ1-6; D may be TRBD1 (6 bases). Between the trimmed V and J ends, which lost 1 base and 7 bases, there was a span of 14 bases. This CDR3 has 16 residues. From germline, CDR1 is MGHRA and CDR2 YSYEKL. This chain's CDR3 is CASSQGQGQRNSPLHF. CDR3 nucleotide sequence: TGCGCCAGCAGCCAAGGCCAAGGACAGCGGAATTCACCCCTCCACTTT.

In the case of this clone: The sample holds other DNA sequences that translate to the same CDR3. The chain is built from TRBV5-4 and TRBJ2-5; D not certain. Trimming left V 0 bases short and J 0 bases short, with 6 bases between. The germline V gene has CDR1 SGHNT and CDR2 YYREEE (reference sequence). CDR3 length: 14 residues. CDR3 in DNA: TGTGCCAGCAGCTTGGGGCAGAACCAAGAGACCCAGTACTTC. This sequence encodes CASSLGQNQETQYF.

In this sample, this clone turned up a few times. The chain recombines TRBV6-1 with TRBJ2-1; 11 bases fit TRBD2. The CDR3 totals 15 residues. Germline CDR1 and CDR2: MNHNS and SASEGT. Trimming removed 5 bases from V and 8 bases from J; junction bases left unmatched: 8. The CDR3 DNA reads TGTGCCAGCAGTAGACTAGCGGGGAGGTGGGATGAGCAGTTCTTC. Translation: CASSRLAGRWDEQFF.

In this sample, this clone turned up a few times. In DNA form, the CDR3 reads TGTGCCAGCAGCTTACTGACAGGCAAGAACACTGAAGCTTTCTTT. Protein: CASSLLTGKNTEAFF. The V gene is TRBV7-6, the J gene TRBJ1-1; TRBD1 is a possible D gene (6 bases). From germline, CDR1 is SGHVS and CDR2 FNYEAQ. This CDR3 has 15 residues. V was shortened by 2 bases and J by 1 base, with 11 bases between the two germline ends.

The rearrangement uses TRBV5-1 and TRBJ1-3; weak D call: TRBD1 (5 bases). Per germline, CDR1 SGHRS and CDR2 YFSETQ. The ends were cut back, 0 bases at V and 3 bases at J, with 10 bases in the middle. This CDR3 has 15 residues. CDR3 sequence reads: CASSLVGADGNTIYF. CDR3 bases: TGCGCCAGCAGCTTGGTTGGGGCGGATGGAAACACCATATATTTT.

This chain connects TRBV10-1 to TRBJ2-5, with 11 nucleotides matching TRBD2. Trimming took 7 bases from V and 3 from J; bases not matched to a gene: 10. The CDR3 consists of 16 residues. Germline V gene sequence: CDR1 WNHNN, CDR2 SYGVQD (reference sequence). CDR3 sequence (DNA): TGCGCCAGCACCAAAACGGGACTAGCGGTGAAAGAGACCCAGTACTTC. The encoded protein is CASTKTGLAVKETQYF.

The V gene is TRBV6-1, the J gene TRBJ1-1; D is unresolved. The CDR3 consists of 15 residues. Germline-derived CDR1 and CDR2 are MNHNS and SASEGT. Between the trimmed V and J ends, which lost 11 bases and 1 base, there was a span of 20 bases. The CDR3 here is CAVRGYDRTNTEAFF. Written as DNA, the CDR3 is TGTGCCGTCAGAGGGTACGACCGGACGAACACTGAAGCTTTCTTT.

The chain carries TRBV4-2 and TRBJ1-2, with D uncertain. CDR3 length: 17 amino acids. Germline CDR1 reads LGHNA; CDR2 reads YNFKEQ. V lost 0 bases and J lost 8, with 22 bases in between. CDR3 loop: CASSQDGRQDREWGYTF. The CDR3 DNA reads TGTGCCAGCAGCCAAGACGGGAGGCAGGATCGAGAGTGGGGCTACACCTTC.

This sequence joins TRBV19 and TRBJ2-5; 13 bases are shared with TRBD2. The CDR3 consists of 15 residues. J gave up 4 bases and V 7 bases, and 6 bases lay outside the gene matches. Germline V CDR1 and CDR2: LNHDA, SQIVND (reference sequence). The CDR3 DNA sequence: TGTGCCAGTACCCCTGGACTAGCGGGGGCAGAGACCCAGTACTTC. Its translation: CASTPGLAGAETQYF. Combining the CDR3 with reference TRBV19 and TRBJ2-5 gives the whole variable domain DGGITQSPKYLFRKEGQNVTLSCEQNLNHDAMYWYRQDPGQGLRLIYYSQIVNDFQKGDIAEGYSVSREKKESFPLTVTSAQKNPTAFYLCASTPGLAGAETQYFGPGTRLLVL.

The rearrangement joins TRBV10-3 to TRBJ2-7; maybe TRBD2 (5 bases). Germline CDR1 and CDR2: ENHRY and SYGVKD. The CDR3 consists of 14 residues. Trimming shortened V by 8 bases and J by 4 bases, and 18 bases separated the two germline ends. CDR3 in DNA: TGTGCCATCCAGGACTCATCGACCGCTTACGAGCAGTACTTC. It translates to CAIQDSSTAYEQYF.